What follows are 21 T cell receptor beta chains derived from one specimen sequenced in a study of neurological immune-mediated disorders. In TCRdb, the 5' RACE reads were re-called with MiXCR into one record per CDR3 protein. Here the sample spans roughly 120,000 distinct CDR3 sequences, about 3.4% being singletons. The sequenced material came from PBMCs. All receptors come from a woman aged 25 to 45 with multiple sclerosis.

This clonotype was observed many times. This sequence joins TRBV5-1 and TRBJ2-3; TRBD2 is a possible D gene (7 bases). Germline CDR1 is SGHRS and CDR2 is YFSETQ. Between the trimmed V and J ends, which lost 1 base and 2 bases, there was a span of 14 bases. This CDR3 is built from 16 residues. The CDR3 DNA is TGCGCCAGCAGCTTGATTTGGGGGGGCACCACAGATACGCAGTATTTT. Protein product: CASSLIWGGTTDTQYF.

This clonotype was seen many times. The chain has TRBV10-3 and TRBJ2-1, with TRBD1 identical over 9 bases. Germline-derived CDR1 and CDR2 are ENHRY and SYGVKD. Germline trimming cut 6 bases from V and 4 bases from J; bases unmatched to any gene: 7. CDR3 length: 15 amino acids. In DNA, the CDR3 is TGTGCCATCAGACCGGGACAGGGCCCTTACAATGAGCAGTTCTTC. Translation: CAIRPGQGPYNEQFF.

The genes are TRBV11-2 and TRBJ2-3, with D unclear. The CDR3 consists of 15 residues. The ends were cut back, 1 base at V and 6 bases at J, with 14 bases in the middle. Germline V gene sequence: CDR1 SGHAT, CDR2 FQNNGV. The CDR3 region has the DNA TGTGCCAGCAGCTTAGGCGGTTCCATGGTGGATACGCAGTATTTT. It specifies CASSLGGSMVDTQYF.

This clonotype has ten or more counts. The chain joins TRBV12-3 or TRBV12-4 to TRBJ2-7; D gene uncertain. This CDR3 contains 13 residues. Deletions cut 6 bases from V and 4 bases from J, with 13 bases between. CDR3 residues: CASSTSLLYEQYF. The CDR3 DNA sequence: TGTGCCAGCAGCACCTCCCTTTTATACGAGCAGTACTTC.

This clonotype was observed many times. The chain has TRBV15 and TRBJ1-2; unclear D gene. V was pared by 0 bases and J by 7 bases, with 12 bases between. CDR3 length: 14 residues. Germline-derived CDR1 and CDR2 are LNHNV and YYDKDF (reference sequence). The CDR3 sequence: CATSRDADHFGYTF. In DNA, the CDR3 is TGTGCCACCAGCAGAGACGCGGACCACTTTGGCTACACCTTC.

This clonotype was found many times. This rearrangement joins TRBV29-1 to TRBJ1-2; TRBD1 aligns across 8 bases. This CDR3 contains 17 residues. The trim removed 4 bases at V and 0 bases at J, leaving 13 bases unmatched. In germline, CDR1 is SQVTM, CDR2 ANQGSEA. The CDR3 reads CSVGAWDRRYANYGYTF. Written as DNA, the CDR3 is TGCAGCGTTGGGGCCTGGGACAGGCGGTATGCTAACTATGGCTACACCTTC.

This clonotype was detected ten times or more. The chain uses TRBV19 and TRBJ2-3, with 7 bases that match TRBD1. Germline trimming cut 7 bases from V and 0 bases from J; bases unmatched to any gene: 4. The CDR3 has 14 residues. Germline CDR1 LNHDA, CDR2 SQIVND (reference sequence). The CDR3 is CASKKGGSTDTQYF. The DNA of the CDR3 is TGTGCCAGTAAAAAAGGGGGCAGCACAGATACGCAGTATTTT.

This clonotype came up many times. The CDR3 DNA is TGTGCCATCTACTCTAGCACCGGGGAGCTGTTTTTT. Protein sequence: CAIYSSTGELFF. The chain couples TRBV7-9 to TRBJ2-2; D ambiguous. Deletions cut 10 bases from V and 4 bases from J, with 10 bases between. There are 12 residues in the CDR3. Germline-derived CDR1 and CDR2 are SEHNR and FQNEAQ (reference sequence).

This clonotype was detected many times. The chain joins TRBV14 to TRBJ1-1; D is perhaps TRBD1 (6 bases). Germline values: CDR1 SGHDN, CDR2 FVKESK. The CDR3 has 12 residues. V lost 0 bases and J lost 12, with 11 bases in between. The DNA of the CDR3 is TGTGCCAGCAGCCAAGATCCCGGGGACACTTTCTTT. Its translation: CASSQDPGDTFF.

There are many counts of this clonotype. V usage is TRBV20-1 and J usage is TRBJ1-2; D remains unclear. The length of the CDR3 is 14 residues. V was cut by 5 bases and J by 4 bases, with 17 bases left in between. Per germline, CDR1 DFQATT and CDR2 SNEGSKA (reference sequence). CDR3 protein: CSASHPLDVYGYTF. CDR3 sequence (DNA): TGCAGTGCTTCCCACCCTTTAGACGTCTATGGCTACACCTTC.

The rearrangement uses TRBV20-1 and TRBJ2-2; 9 bases are shared with TRBD2. CDR1 and CDR2 (germline): DFQATT, SNEGSKA (reference sequence). The junction had 8 bases not matched to a gene; V was cut back by 0 bases and J by 3 bases. CDR3 size: 17 residues. The CDR3 region has the DNA TGCAGTGCTAGAGAGGGGTTGAGCGGGAGGTACACCGGGGAGCTGTTTTTT. It specifies CSAREGLSGRYTGELFF.

The chain couples TRBV6-5 to TRBJ1-2, with 12 bases fitting TRBD1. With V trimmed by 9 bases and J by 4 bases, 12 bases remained unmatched. Per the germline V gene, CDR1 is MNHEY and CDR2 is SVGAGI. The CDR3 contains 16 residues. CDR3 DNA sequence: TGTGCCAGTAAAACTTCGGGACAGGGGGCGGGCTATGGCTACACCTTC. Residues: CASKTSGQGAGYGYTF.

In this sample, this clonotype turned up many times. The CDR3 is CASSTLQRNGYEQYF. The DNA for the CDR3 is TGTGCCAGCAGCACCCTACAGAGGAACGGGTACGAGCAGTACTTC. The chain combines TRBV21-1 with TRBJ2-7. TRBV21-1 is a recognized pseudogene. The CDR3 has 15 residues.

This clonotype was picked up many times. This chain uses TRBV7-2 with TRBJ2-1; no clear D. Trimming took 2 bases from V and 2 from J, leaving 16 bases between them. CDR1 and CDR2 (germline): SGHTA, FQGNSA. The CDR3 length is 17 residues. CDR3 nucleotides: TGTGCCAGCAGCTTATTTCCCTCCCGTCAGACCTACAATGAGCAGTTCTTC. Translation: CASSLFPSRQTYNEQFF. Supplemented by reference TRBV7-2 and TRBJ2-1, the full variable domain reads GAGVSQSPSNKVTEKGKDVELRCDPISGHTALYWYRQSLGQGLEFLIYFQGNSAPDKSGLPSDRFSAERTGGSVSTLTIQRTQQEDSAVYLCASSLFPSRQTYNEQFFGPGTRLTVL.

The V call is TRBV20-1, the J call TRBJ2-4; D perhaps matches TRBD2 (7 bases). V was shortened by 6 bases and J by 6 bases, with 18 bases between the two germline ends. This CDR3 is 14 amino acids long. Germline lookup yields CDR1 DFQATT and CDR2 SNEGSKA (reference sequence). This chain's CDR3 is CSALGGLEINIQYF. DNA of the CDR3: TGCAGTGCGCTGGGGGGGCTGGAGATAAACATTCAGTACTTC.

This clonotype has a count of ten or more. The DNA for the CDR3 is TGCAGTGCACATCAAAGACAGGGGAGAAACACCATATATTTT. As protein: CSAHQRQGRNTIYF. V and J are TRBV20-1 and TRBJ1-3; 8 bases fit TRBD1. V dropped 6 bases and J dropped 5; count of bases not matched to a gene: 9. Germline assignment: CDR1 DFQATT and CDR2 SNEGSKA (reference sequence). There are 14 residues in the CDR3.

This clonotype was seen many times. The chain has TRBV7-9 and TRBJ1-2, with D possibly matching TRBD1 (5 bases). Germline V gene sequence: CDR1 SEHNR, CDR2 FQNEAQ (reference sequence). The germline V and J ends were trimmed by 4 bases and 4 bases, with 10 bases remaining between them. This CDR3 spans 13 amino acids. CDR3 protein: CASSSRGVYGYTF. CDR3 nucleotide sequence: TGTGCCAGCAGCTCTCGGGGCGTCTATGGCTACACCTTC.

This clonotype was seen ten or more times. The rearrangement uses TRBV20-1 and TRBJ2-1; TRBD2 is a possible D gene (6 bases). Per germline, CDR1 DFQATT and CDR2 SNEGSKA (reference sequence). The CDR3 covers 16 residues. V lost 6 bases and J lost 0, with 18 bases in between. The CDR3 DNA follows: TGCAGTGCCCCCTTAGCGGTCCTCAGCTCCTACAATGAGCAGTTCTTC. Translation: CSAPLAVLSSYNEQFF.

This sequence joins TRBV6-8 and TRBJ2-7; the D is unclear. CDR1 is MNHGY, CDR2 SAAAGT, per germline. V lost 0 bases and J 2 bases, leaving 8 bases between the germline ends. CDR3 size: 14 residues. CDR3 protein: CASSYSSTTYEQYF. In DNA, the CDR3 is TGTGCCAGCAGTTACTCGAGTACCACCTACGAGCAGTACTTC.

Many counts were recorded for this clonotype. The V call is TRBV20-1, the J call TRBJ2-7, with TRBD1 matching 11 bases. J gave up 7 bases and V 5 bases, and 10 bases lay outside the gene matches. CDR1 DFQATT and CDR2 SNEGSKA come from the germline V gene (reference sequence). The CDR3 has 14 amino acids. The CDR3 here is CSARPGQGAREQYF. The CDR3 region has the DNA TGCAGTGCTCGTCCAGGACAGGGGGCAAGGGAGCAGTACTTC.

The sample holds many counts of this clonotype. The chain recombines TRBV4-3 with TRBJ2-3; D remains ambiguous. V lost 0 bases, J lost 0 bases, and 13 bases lay in between. This CDR3 is 17 amino acids long. Germline assignment: CDR1 LGHNA and CDR2 YSLEER. The DNA for the CDR3 is TGCGCCAGCAGCCAAGAAATTGGGATGGAGAGCACAGATACGCAGTATTTT. Its translation: CASSQEIGMESTDTQYF.